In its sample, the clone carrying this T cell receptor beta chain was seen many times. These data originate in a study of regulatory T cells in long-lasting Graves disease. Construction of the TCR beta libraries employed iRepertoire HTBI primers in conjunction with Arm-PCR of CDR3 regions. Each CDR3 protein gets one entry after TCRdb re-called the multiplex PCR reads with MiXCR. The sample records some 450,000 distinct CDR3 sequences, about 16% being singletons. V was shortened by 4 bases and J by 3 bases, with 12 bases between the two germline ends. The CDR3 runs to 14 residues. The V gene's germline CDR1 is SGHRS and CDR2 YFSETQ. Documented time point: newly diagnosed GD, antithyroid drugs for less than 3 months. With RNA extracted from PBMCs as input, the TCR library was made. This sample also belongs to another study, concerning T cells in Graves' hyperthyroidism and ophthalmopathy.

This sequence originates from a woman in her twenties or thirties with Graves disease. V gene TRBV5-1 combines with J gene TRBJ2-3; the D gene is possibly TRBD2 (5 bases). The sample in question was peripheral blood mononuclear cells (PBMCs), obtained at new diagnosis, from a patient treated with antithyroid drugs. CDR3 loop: CASSRPRGTDTQYF. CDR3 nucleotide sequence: TGCGCCAGCAGCCGACCCCGAGGGACAGATACGCAGTATTTT.